The 18 T cell receptor beta chains listed next were all sequenced from one sample in a study of T cell responses to AZD1222 COVID-19 vaccine. Sequencing was performed with immunoSEQ multiplex PCR; in TCRdb, only in-frame clones are kept and a portion is missing. The sample yields roughly 160,000 clones, over 75% seen once. The sample here was peripheral blood, taken on day 0 of AZD1222 vaccination. Source of these receptors: an adult in good health.

This clone was detected once. The rearrangement uses TRBV3-1 (or the pseudogene TRBV3-2) and TRBJ1-2; 9 bases fit TRBD1. The CDR3 loop spans 14 amino acids. The junction had 4 bases not matched to a gene; V was cut back by 4 bases and J by 4 bases. Per the germline V gene, CDR1 is LGHDT and CDR2 is YNNKEL (reference sequence). The CDR3 spells CASSPGTGSYGYTF. The CDR3 coding sequence is TGTGCCAGCAGCCCCGGGACAGGGTCCTATGGCTACACCTTC.

This chain uses TRBV24-1 with TRBJ2-5; D is undetermined. V lost 3 bases and J lost 8, with 12 bases in between. Looked up from germline, CDR1 is KGHDR and CDR2 is SFDVKD. This CDR3 comprises 13 residues. The DNA for the CDR3 is TGTGCCACCAGTGATGAGAGCGCCCTCACCCAGTACTTC. Translating gives CATSDESALTQYF.

The chain recombines TRBV7-3 with TRBJ2-7; 10 positions agree with TRBD2. The germline CDR1 and CDR2 sequences are SGHTA and FQGTGA. Trimming took 8 bases from V and 8 from J; bases not matched to a gene: 12. This CDR3 is built from 14 residues. In DNA form, the CDR3 reads TGTGCCAGCGCCGAGCGGGGGGGCGAAGAGAAGCAGTACTTC. This gives the protein CASAERGGEEKQYF.

The sample holds a few counts of this clone. The J gene is TRBJ1-3, the V gene TRBV18; D gene ambiguous. Trimming left V 1 base short and J 2 bases short, with 9 bases between. CDR1 is KGHSH and CDR2 is LQKENI in the germline V gene. The CDR3 is made up of 15 amino acids. The CDR3 nucleotides read TGTGCCAGCTCACCACTTAAGGATGCTGGAAACACCATATATTTT. Residues: CASSPLKDAGNTIYF.

V and J are TRBV24-1 and TRBJ1-2; 7 bases agree with TRBD1. The CDR3 consists of 14 residues. V was pared by 4 bases and J by 5 bases, with 6 bases of the junction left unmatched. The germline gives CDR1 KGHDR, CDR2 SFDVKD. The CDR3 sequence is CATSEGTVDYGYTF. Here the CDR3 DNA reads TGTGCCACCAGTGAGGGGACAGTCGATTATGGCTACACCTTC.

This clone showed up just once. V usage is TRBV25-1 and J usage is TRBJ1-1; the D is unclear. The CDR3 sequence is 13 residues long. Germline V gives CDR1 MGHDK, CDR2 SYGVNS. The germline V and J ends were trimmed by 4 bases and 5 bases, with 11 bases remaining between them. CDR3 DNA: TGTGCCAGCAGTGCGGTAATGCGGACTGAAGCTTTCTTT. Translation gives CASSAVMRTEAFF.

In regard to this clone: An end of the junction differs from the germline gene, which may be a read error. This chain links TRBV7-7 with TRBJ1-1; no definite D call. The V gene's germline CDR1 is SSHAT and CDR2 FNYEAQ (reference sequence). CDR3 length: 14 residues. The CDR3 DNA reads as TGTGCTAGCAGCGCCCGACACCTGAACACTGAAGCTTTCTTT. Its translation is CASSARHLNTEAFF.

The chain is built from TRBV29-1 and TRBJ1-2; maybe TRBD1 (5 bases). The germline gives CDR1 SQVTM, CDR2 ANQGSEA. The CDR3 is 13 residues long. The V end lost 2 bases, the J end lost 4 bases, and 11 bases lay between the germline ends. This CDR3 is CSVESGGSYGYTF. In DNA form, the CDR3 reads TGCAGCGTTGAATCGGGGGGGAGCTATGGCTACACCTTC. The full variable domain, completed using reference TRBV29-1 and TRBJ1-2, is SAVISQKPSRDICQRGTSLTIQCQVDSQVTMMFWYRQQPGQSLTLIATANQGSEATYESGFVIDKFPISRPNLTFSTLTVSNMSPEDSSIYLCSVESGGSYGYTFGSGTRLTVV.

V usage is TRBV6-1 and J usage is TRBJ2-7, with 10 bases fitting TRBD2. CDR3 length: 15 amino acids. J lost 1 base, V lost 3 bases, and 3 bases had no gene match. CDR1 is MNHNS, CDR2 SASEGT, per germline. Here the CDR3 DNA reads TGTGCCAGCAGTGAGATTAGCGGGGGGTCCTACGAGCAGTACTTC. It is translated as CASSEISGGSYEQYF.

The V and J genes are TRBV6-5 and TRBJ2-7; 7 nucleotides match TRBD1. The trim removed 0 bases at V and 6 bases at J, leaving 5 bases unmatched. Germline V gives CDR1 MNHEY, CDR2 SVGAGI. This CDR3 has 14 amino acids. CDR3 protein: CASSYSNRGREQYF. The CDR3 DNA sequence: TGTGCCAGCAGTTACTCGAACAGGGGACGCGAGCAGTACTTC.

This sequence joins TRBV5-1 and TRBJ2-7, with unresolved D. The CDR3 has 14 amino acids. Deletions cut 0 bases from V and 2 bases from J, with 9 bases between. The V gene's germline CDR1 is SGHRS and CDR2 YFSETQ. CDR3 bases: TGCGCCAGCAGCTTGGACCCAAACCCCTACGAGCAGTACTTC. Amino acids: CASSLDPNPYEQYF.

The CDR3 here is CATNTGSYEQYF. The CDR3 region has the DNA TGTGCCACTAATACGGGCTCCTACGAGCAGTACTTC. The chain uses TRBV6-6 and TRBJ2-7; D ambiguous. The germline V and J ends were trimmed by 10 bases and 0 bases, with 10 bases remaining between them. Germline CDR1 reads MNHNY; CDR2 reads SVGAGI (reference sequence). The CDR3 totals 12 residues.

This clone came up once. The J gene is TRBJ1-1, the V gene TRBV7-3; no definite D call. V lost 5 bases and J lost 1, with 8 bases in between. Germline V gene sequence: CDR1 SGHTA, CDR2 FQGTGA. The CDR3 sequence is 13 residues long. The DNA of the CDR3 is TGTGCCAGCAGCATCGACGGGAACACTGAAGCTTTCTTT. Its translation: CASSIDGNTEAFF.

Of note for this clone: The junction departs from germline at one end; a sequencing error may be responsible. V usage is TRBV6-1 and J usage is TRBJ2-7, with a tentative D call TRBD2 (5 bases). Looked up from germline, CDR1 is MNHNS and CDR2 is SASEGT. This CDR3 contains 15 residues. CDR3 nucleotide sequence: TGTGCCAGCAGGGAAGGACTTCTCAGCTCCTACGAGCAGTACTTC. Protein sequence: CASREGLLSSYEQYF.

As to this clone: This CDR3 is also generated by other DNA sequences in the sample. The chain combines TRBV4-1 with TRBJ1-2; D ambiguous. Deletions cut 1 base from V and 5 bases from J, with 5 bases between. CDR1 and CDR2 from the germline V gene are MGHRA and YSYEKL. The CDR3 spans 12 residues. The CDR3 DNA is TGCGCCAGCAGCCAAGGTAGATATGGCTACACCTTC. Translated, it gives CASSQGRYGYTF.

This clone appeared once. The V and J genes are TRBV6-5 and TRBJ2-1; TRBD1 might be the D (6 bases). The germline V and J ends were trimmed by 4 bases and 3 bases, with 13 bases remaining between them. This CDR3 region has 15 residues. Germline V gene sequence: CDR1 MNHEY, CDR2 SVGAGI. For the CDR3, the DNA is TGTGCCAGCAGTTTCTCCCGGGACAACTACAATGAGCAGTTCTTC. It encodes CASSFSRDNYNEQFF.

The chain couples TRBV19 to TRBJ2-4, with TRBD1 matching over 8 bases. J gave up 8 bases and V 7 bases, and 4 bases lay outside the gene matches. Germline CDR1 LNHDA, CDR2 SQIVND (reference sequence). The CDR3 contains 12 residues. The CDR3 bases are TGTGCCAGTACCGAGACAGGGGACATTCAGTACTTC. It encodes CASTETGDIQYF.

The rearrangement uses TRBV4-1 and TRBJ2-5; D is perhaps TRBD2 (6 bases). The germline V gene encodes CDR1 MGHRA and CDR2 YSYEKL. V was pared by 7 bases and J by 5 bases, with 20 bases between. The CDR3 sequence is 15 residues long. The CDR3 is CASNHFLAVPETQYF. The CDR3, as DNA: TGCGCCAGCAACCATTTTTTAGCGGTCCCGGAGACCCAGTACTTC.